Below, 12 T cell receptor beta chains from the same sample are listed, as sequenced in a study of shared T cell receptors in the human thymus. Sequenced by immunoSEQ multiplex PCR; TCRdb stores in-frame clones only, minus some. The table lists 700,000 or so clones, around 85% of them singletons. The sample also formed part of further work on human thymus T cells.

The sequencing input was thymocytes. These receptors came from a girl under three years old with a congenital heart defect.

The rearrangement joins TRBV27 to TRBJ2-5; 9 positions agree with TRBD1. The CDR3 consists of 14 residues. V was clipped by 8 bases and J by 5 bases; unmatched bases: 9. Germline lookup yields CDR1 MNHEY and CDR2 SMNVEV (reference sequence). The CDR3 reads CASGTGGHLETQYF. As DNA, the CDR3 is TGTGCCAGCGGCACAGGGGGCCACTTGGAGACCCAGTACTTC.

This clone came up once. The chain has TRBV27 and TRBJ2-2; D possibly corresponds to TRBD1 (5 bases). Germline loops: CDR1 MNHEY, CDR2 SMNVEV (reference sequence). This CDR3 is 13 amino acids long. The V gene lost 5 bases and the J gene lost 1 base, with 5 bases spanning the gap. The CDR3 region is CASSTGNTGELFF. The CDR3 bases are TGTGCCAGCAGTACAGGGAACACCGGGGAGCTGTTTTTT.

J is TRBJ2-1 and V is TRBV25-1; 7 bases line up with TRBD2. Germline CDR1 is MGHDK and CDR2 is SYGVNS. J was trimmed by 4 bases and V by 1 base; bases with no gene match: 10. The CDR3 contains 17 residues. DNA of the CDR3: TGTGCCAGCAGTGAATCATCCCAGCGGGGATCTTACAATGAGCAGTTCTTC. It codes for CASSESSQRGSYNEQFF.

As regards this clone: One junction end does not reproduce the germline sequence, and a read error may be involved. The V gene is TRBV15, the J gene TRBJ2-1, with 8 positions matching TRBD2. Germline CDR1 reads LNHNV; CDR2 reads YYDKDF (reference sequence). The CDR3 sequence is 17 residues long. The CDR3 here is CATRRDARAGAIDEQFF. The CDR3 DNA follows: TGTGCCACCAGGAGAGATGCGAGAGCGGGGGCGATCGATGAGCAGTTCTTC.

The genes are TRBV11-2 and TRBJ1-1, with TRBD1 as a possible D gene (5 bases). V lost 5 bases, J lost 3 bases, and 22 bases lay in between. Germline assignment: CDR1 SGHAT and CDR2 FQNNGV. CDR3 length: 17 residues. In DNA form, the CDR3 reads TGTGCCAGCAGCAGGAAGCATGTGTATGGGGCCCACACTGAAGCTTTCTTT. This gives the protein CASSRKHVYGAHTEAFF. The entire variable domain, with the rest obtained from reference TRBV11-2 and TRBJ1-1, is as follows: EAGVAQSPRYKIIEKRQSVAFWCNPISGHATLYWYQQILGQGPKLLIQFQNNGVVDDSQLPKDRFSAERLKGVDSTLKIQPAKLEDSAVYLCASSRKHVYGAHTEAFFGQGTRLTVV.

The CDR3 spells CASSEAVGPGELFF. As DNA, the CDR3 is TGTGCCAGCAGTGAAGCGGTGGGGCCCGGGGAGCTGTTTTTT. The V and J genes are TRBV6-1 and TRBJ2-2, with D maybe TRBD1 (5 bases). Trimming took off 0 bases at V and 6 bases at J, with 8 bases between the two ends. CDR3 length: 14 amino acids. From germline, CDR1 is MNHNS and CDR2 SASEGT.

A single count supports this clone. The CDR3: CASSLRLAGGLLADTQYF. In nucleotides, the CDR3 is TGTGCCAGCAGCCTGAGATTGGCGGGGGGGCTGCTGGCAGATACGCAGTATTTT. The V and J genes are TRBV5-5 and TRBJ2-3, with 9 positions matching TRBD2. CDR1 and CDR2 (germline): SGHKS, YYEKEE (reference sequence). Trimming removed 4 bases from V and 4 bases from J; junction bases left unmatched: 16. This CDR3 has 18 residues.

This sequence joins TRBV6-1 and TRBJ1-5, with unresolved D. The V gene's germline CDR1 is MNHNS and CDR2 SASEGT. The V end lost 6 bases, the J end lost 1 base, and 13 bases lay between the germline ends. This CDR3 spans 15 amino acids. The CDR3 reads CASRRSRISNQPQHF. CDR3 DNA: TGTGCCAGCAGGCGATCGAGGATAAGCAATCAGCCCCAGCATTTT.

This clone was counted between two and nine times. The chain has TRBV2 and TRBJ2-3; D is perhaps TRBD1 (5 bases). Germline V CDR1 and CDR2: SNHLY, FYNNEI. V was trimmed by 5 bases and J by 2 bases, leaving 11 bases between them. This CDR3 spans 14 amino acids. The CDR3 loop reads CASSSQGPTDTQYF. The CDR3 region has the DNA TGTGCCAGCAGTTCGCAGGGTCCCACAGATACGCAGTATTTT.

This CDR3 reads CASSLARTGFGDEQYF. The DNA for the CDR3 is TGTGCCAGCAGCTTAGCCCGGACAGGGTTCGGGGACGAGCAGTACTTC. The chain joins TRBV7-9 to TRBJ2-7, with 8 bases lining up with TRBD1. This CDR3 comprises 16 residues. V lost 0 bases and J lost 5; bases outside the gene matches: 9. CDR1 SEHNR and CDR2 FQNEAQ come from the germline V gene (reference sequence). Filled out from reference TRBV7-9 and TRBJ2-7, the complete variable domain reads DTGVSQNPRHKITKRGQNVTFRCDPISEHNRLYWYRQTLGQGPEFLTYFQNEAQLEKSRLLSDRFSAERPKGSFSTLEIQRTEQGDSAMYLCASSLARTGFGDEQYFGPGTRLTVT.

The rearrangement links TRBV19 to TRBJ1-2, with D perhaps TRBD1 (6 bases). The length of the CDR3 is 12 residues. From germline, CDR1 is LNHDA and CDR2 SQIVND (reference sequence). V lost 7 bases to trimming and J lost 4 bases, with 10 bases between them. The CDR3 protein is CASTPQGYGYTF. The CDR3 nucleotides are TGTGCCAGTACTCCACAGGGCTATGGCTACACCTTC.

This clone has just a few counts. This chain joins TRBV5-6 and TRBJ2-1; tentatively, D is TRBD2 (5 bases). The CDR3 covers 19 residues. Looked up from germline, CDR1 is SGHDT and CDR2 is YYEEEE. V lost 4 bases to trimming and J lost 0 bases, with 23 bases between them. CDR3 amino acids: CASSPTVEVFSSSYNEQFF. CDR3 sequence (DNA): TGTGCCAGCAGCCCTACAGTGGAGGTTTTCTCGAGCTCCTACAATGAGCAGTTCTTC.